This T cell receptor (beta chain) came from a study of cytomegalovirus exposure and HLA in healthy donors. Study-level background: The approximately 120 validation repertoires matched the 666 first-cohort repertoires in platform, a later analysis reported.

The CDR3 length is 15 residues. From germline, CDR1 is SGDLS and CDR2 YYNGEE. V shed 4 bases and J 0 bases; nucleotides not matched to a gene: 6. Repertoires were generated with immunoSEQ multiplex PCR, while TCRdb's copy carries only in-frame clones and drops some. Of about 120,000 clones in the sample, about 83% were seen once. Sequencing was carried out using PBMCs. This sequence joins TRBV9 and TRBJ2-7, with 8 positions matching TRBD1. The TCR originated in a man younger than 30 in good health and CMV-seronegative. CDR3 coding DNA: TGTGCCAGCAGCCCCCGGGACAGGAGCTCCTACGAGCAGTACTTC. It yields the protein CASSPRDRSSYEQYF.